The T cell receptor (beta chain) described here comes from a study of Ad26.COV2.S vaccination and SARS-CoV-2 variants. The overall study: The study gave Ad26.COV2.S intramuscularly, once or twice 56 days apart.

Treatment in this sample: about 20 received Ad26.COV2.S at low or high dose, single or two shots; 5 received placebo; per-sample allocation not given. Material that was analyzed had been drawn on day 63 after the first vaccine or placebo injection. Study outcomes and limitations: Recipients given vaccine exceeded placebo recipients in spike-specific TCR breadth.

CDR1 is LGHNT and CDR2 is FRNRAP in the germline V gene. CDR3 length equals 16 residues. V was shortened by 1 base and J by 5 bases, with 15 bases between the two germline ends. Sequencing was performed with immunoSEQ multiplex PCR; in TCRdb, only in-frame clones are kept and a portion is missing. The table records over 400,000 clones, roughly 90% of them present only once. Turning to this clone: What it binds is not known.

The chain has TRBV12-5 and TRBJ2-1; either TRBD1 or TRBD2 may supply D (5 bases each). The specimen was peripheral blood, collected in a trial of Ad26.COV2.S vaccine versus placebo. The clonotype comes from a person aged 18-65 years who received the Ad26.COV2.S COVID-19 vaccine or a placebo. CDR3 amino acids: CASGLEYRGPNNEQFF. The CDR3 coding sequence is TGTGCTAGTGGTTTGGAATACCGGGGCCCAAACAATGAGCAGTTCTTC.